The following is a TCR beta chain sequence with its context. The antigen remains undetermined. Measured with immunoSEQ multiplex PCR; TCRdb has only the in-frame clones, and not every one. Seen here are 80,000 to 90,000 clones, 89% observed once, and the top ten hold about 2.2%. This sample was included in a study of T cell responses to AZD1222 COVID-19 vaccine. Study findings and constraints: Clonal diversity was possibly underestimated, and white British individuals and females predominated among donors. There were repertoire samples only from the period after the peak T cell response. Distributed over spike, vaccine-associated CD4 TCRs predominated at 160-218 and 743-854. Variant regions that are unmutated are reportedly the target of nearly half of spike-specific TCRs.

The receptor was derived from an adult in good health. The specimen comprised peripheral blood, sampled on day 0 of AZD1222 vaccination.

This CDR3 is CASRGLDRGNEKLFF. The DNA of the CDR3 is TGTGCCAGCAGGGGCCTAGACAGGGGGAATGAAAAACTGTTTTTT. The rearrangement uses TRBV6-5 and TRBJ1-4, with 9 bases that match TRBD1. This CDR3 has 15 amino acids. Germline CDR1 and CDR2: MNHEY and SVGAGI. V lost 6 bases and J lost 5; bases outside the gene matches: 7.